This section outlines one TCR beta chain sequence together with its context. No antigen is known for it. A multiplex PCR was run with 60 Vbeta primers and 13 Jbeta primers. TCRdb keeps only in-frame clones here, not all; method: immunoSEQ multiplex PCR. The sample gives approximately 170,000 clones, about 76% of which show up once; 7.4% is in the top ten. CDR3 length equals 18 residues. J gave up 3 bases and V 3 bases, and 14 bases lay outside the gene matches. Looked up from germline, CDR1 is MDHEN and CDR2 is SYDVKM. This sample was included in a study of cytomegalovirus exposure and HLA in healthy donors. The wider study: Counted in an early data release were about 86 million unique TCRs from HLA-typed donors.

Findings of the study overall: Likely technical artifact: a cluster of highly shared sequence variants. Some V segments (TRBV6-2 and TRBV6-3 among them) were excluded as indistinguishable.

The chain links TRBV28 to TRBJ2-1, with 7 bases fitting TRBD2. The sample consisted of PBMCs. The sequence derives from a male donor in good health and CMV-seropositive. CDR3 DNA sequence: TGTGCCAGCAGTTTCCTTAGCCGACTAGCCTTACTCTACAATGAGCAGTTCTTC. Translated: CASSFLSRLALLYNEQFF.